Each of the 32 T cell receptor beta chains below was sequenced from the same sample in a study of shared clonotypes between healthy human individuals. Profiled with immunoSEQ multiplex PCR; TCRdb holds only in-frame clones, not every one. In the table there are about 2 million clones, approximately 95% of which are singletons. Sample: naive CD4+ T cells sorted from blood. Subset noted: CD45RA+ positively selected. The receptor set was obtained from a man aged 18-30 years in good health.

About this clone: The same CDR3 can be traced to other DNA sequences in this sample. V and J are TRBV2 and TRBJ2-7; D tentatively reads TRBD1 or TRBD2 (6 bases each). Germline CDR1 is SNHLY and CDR2 is FYNNEI. V dropped 6 bases and J dropped 4 bases, with 10 bases sitting between them. The CDR3 totals 12 residues. The CDR3 spells CASRQGGYEQYF. CDR3 nucleotide sequence: TGTGCCAGCAGACAGGGAGGATACGAGCAGTACTTC.

The chain joins TRBV28 to TRBJ1-6; D is perhaps TRBD1 (6 bases). V was trimmed by 2 bases and J by 8 bases, leaving 16 bases between them. This CDR3 is 16 amino acids long. The germline V gene encodes CDR1 MDHEN and CDR2 SYDVKM. The CDR3 is CASSLGEWYRDSPLHF. Here the CDR3 DNA reads TGTGCCAGCAGTTTAGGAGAATGGTACAGGGATTCACCCCTCCACTTT.

This clone was seen once. CDR3 sequence (DNA): TGTGCCTGGTCTACGGGGGCCTACGAGCAGTACTTC. Amino acids: CAWSTGAYEQYF. The chain joins TRBV30 to TRBJ2-7; the D gene is possibly TRBD2 (6 bases). The CDR3 has 12 amino acids. Germline CDR1 is GTSNPN and CDR2 is SVGIG (reference sequence). The ends were cut back, 5 bases at V and 2 bases at J, with 10 bases in the middle.

The chain uses TRBV6-6 and TRBJ2-5; 8 bases line up with TRBD1. The germline V gene has CDR1 MNHNY and CDR2 SVGAGI (reference sequence). V lost 4 bases to trimming and J lost 4 bases; unmatched junction nucleotides: 8. The CDR3 spans 15 residues. The CDR3 reads CASSSLGQASETQYF. The CDR3 coding sequence is TGTGCCAGCAGTTCCCTGGGACAGGCGTCAGAGACCCAGTACTTC.

The rearrangement joins TRBV28 to TRBJ2-1; TRBD1 matches 8 bases. From germline, CDR1 is MDHEN and CDR2 SYDVKM. J gave up 6 bases and V 8 bases, and 6 bases lay outside the gene matches. This CDR3 has 13 residues. CDR3: CASLQGATNEQFF. The CDR3 DNA sequence: TGTGCCAGCCTCCAGGGGGCTACCAATGAGCAGTTCTTC.

This chain links TRBV7-2 with TRBJ1-4; TRBD1 aligns across 7 bases. The CDR3 is 14 residues long. CDR1 and CDR2 from the germline V gene are SGHTA and FQGNSA. Losses at the gene ends were 5 bases for V and 8 bases for J; bases not matched to a gene: 8. This CDR3 is CASSLTGMGEKLFF. CDR3 nucleotide sequence: TGTGCCAGCAGCCTGACAGGGATGGGCGAAAAACTGTTTTTT.

The CDR3 is CASRRGGTTYEQYF. In DNA form, the CDR3 reads TGTGCCAGCAGACGTGGGGGAACGACCTACGAGCAGTACTTC. The chain employs TRBV5-6 and TRBJ2-7, with D perhaps given as TRBD1 or TRBD2 (5 bases each). V was trimmed by 5 bases and J by 2 bases, leaving 14 bases between them. Germline V gene lookup returns CDR1 SGHDT and CDR2 YYEEEE. The CDR3 is made up of 14 amino acids.

The chain's CDR3 is CSARTSGGADEQFF. CDR3 in DNA: TGCAGCGCCAGGACTAGCGGGGGGGCAGATGAGCAGTTCTTC. The chain is built from TRBV29-1 and TRBJ2-1, with 15 bases matching TRBD2. This CDR3 has 14 amino acids. Germline CDR1 SQVTM, CDR2 ANQGSEA. The J segment lost 8 bases and the V segment lost 7 bases, leaving 6 bases of the junction unmatched.

The V call is TRBV5-1, the J call TRBJ2-5; 7 bases map to TRBD1. After removal of 4 bases from V and 0 bases from J, the junction contained 6 bases not matched to a gene. CDR1 SGHRS and CDR2 YFSETQ come from the germline V gene. The CDR3 has 15 amino acids. CDR3 residues: CASSEGTAYQETQYF. The CDR3 region has the DNA TGCGCCAGCAGCGAAGGGACAGCGTACCAAGAGACCCAGTACTTC.

The V call is TRBV6-6, the J call TRBJ2-1; TRBD2 agrees at 14 bases. With V trimmed by 6 bases and J by 10 bases, 11 bases remained unmatched. The germline V gene has CDR1 MNHNY and CDR2 SVGAGI (reference sequence). The CDR3 totals 16 residues. The CDR3 is CASRRPGTSGSTEQFF. The CDR3 DNA is TGTGCCAGCAGGCGACCAGGGACTAGCGGGAGCACCGAGCAGTTCTTC.

The CDR3 DNA is TGTGCCAGCAGCCCACGCAACGGCGGTGGTCAAGAGACCCAGTACTTC. Translating gives CASSPRNGGGQETQYF. This chain uses TRBV5-4 with TRBJ2-5; D ambiguous. CDR1 and CDR2 from the germline V gene are SGHNT and YYREEE (reference sequence). V lost 4 bases, J lost 2 bases, and 18 bases lay in between. The CDR3 runs to 16 residues.

This rearrangement joins TRBV2 to TRBJ2-3, with 8 bases identical to TRBD1. J gave up 0 bases and V 11 bases, and 7 bases lay outside the gene matches. The V gene's germline CDR1 is SNHLY and CDR2 FYNNEI. CDR3 length: 14 residues. The CDR3 nucleotides read TGTGCCCCAGGGGGCAAATCGAGCACAGATACGCAGTATTTT. Translated, it gives CAPGGKSSTDTQYF.

This clone was found once. The chain uses TRBV11-2 and TRBJ1-2, with D hard to call. This CDR3 contains 13 residues. Trimming removed 0 bases at V and 5 bases at J, with 7 bases between. Germline values: CDR1 SGHAT, CDR2 FQNNGV. Here the CDR3 DNA reads TGTGCCAGCAGCTTAGAGTCAGTTTATGGCTACACCTTC. As protein: CASSLESVYGYTF.

The rearrangement links TRBV13 to TRBJ1-1, with D maybe TRBD1 (6 bases). The CDR3 runs 14 residues. Trimming took off 3 bases at V and 4 bases at J, with 12 bases between the two ends. Germline V lookup: CDR1 PRHDT, CDR2 FYEKMQ (reference sequence). CDR3 protein: CASSLEGGITEAFF. The CDR3 DNA sequence: TGTGCCAGCAGCTTGGAAGGGGGTATCACTGAAGCTTTCTTT.

This clone appeared a single time. This chain uses TRBV19 with TRBJ1-1; 8 bases line up with TRBD1. Germline CDR1 is LNHDA and CDR2 is SQIVND (reference sequence). The CDR3 is made up of 18 amino acids. The J segment lost 2 bases and the V segment lost 6 bases, leaving 17 bases of the junction unmatched. The CDR3 DNA is TGTGCCAGTAGAACAGATGGGGGGTTCAGGGGGCACAACACTGAAGCTTTCTTT. Translation gives CASRTDGGFRGHNTEAFF.

The chain uses TRBV7-8 and TRBJ2-7; D gene unclear. The CDR3 is 12 amino acids. In germline, CDR1 is SGHVS, CDR2 FQNEAQ. V dropped 5 bases and J dropped 4 bases, with 9 bases sitting between them. The CDR3 DNA is TGTGCCAGCAGCCCGCGATTGTACGAGCAGTACTTC. It translates to CASSPRLYEQYF.

The chain is built from TRBV11-2 and TRBJ2-4, with D perhaps matching TRBD1 (7 bases). The germline V gene encodes CDR1 SGHAT and CDR2 FQNNGV. V shed 0 bases and J shed 0 bases, with 18 bases lying between them. The CDR3 sequence is 19 residues long. The CDR3 loop reads CASSLDPTAGQLAKNIQYF. DNA of the CDR3: TGTGCCAGCAGCTTAGATCCGACGGCGGGACAGCTAGCCAAAAACATTCAGTACTTC.

The V and J genes are TRBV7-9 and TRBJ2-7; 8 bases match TRBD1. This CDR3 is built from 14 residues. With 6 bases clipped from V and 0 bases from J, the junction kept 4 bases outside the gene matches. The germline CDR1 and CDR2 sequences are SEHNR and FQNEAQ (reference sequence). For the CDR3, the DNA is TGTGCCAGCAGGGGTGGGACAGGCTCCTACGAGCAGTACTTC. It is translated as CASRGGTGSYEQYF.

The chain carries TRBV6-1 and TRBJ1-2; maybe TRBD1 (6 bases). Trimming stripped 1 base from V and 5 bases from J, with 17 bases between. Germline CDR1 reads MNHNS; CDR2 reads SASEGT. The CDR3 has 16 amino acids. The CDR3 loop reads CASSEGWDTPRYGYTF. The CDR3, as DNA: TGTGCCAGCAGTGAAGGGTGGGACACCCCACGGTATGGCTACACCTTC.

For this clone: Other DNA sequences in this sample translate to the same CDR3. This rearrangement joins TRBV30 to TRBJ1-5; D remains ambiguous. Trimming stripped 0 bases from V and 3 bases from J, with 6 bases between. Germline CDR1 reads GTSNPN; CDR2 reads SVGIG (reference sequence). The CDR3 runs to 13 residues. CDR3 sequence (DNA): TGTGCCTGGAGTGTAGGCCCCAATCAGCCCCAGCATTTT. This codes for CAWSVGPNQPQHF.

On this clone: Other DNA sequences in this sample translate to the same CDR3. This chain joins TRBV6-5 and TRBJ2-3, with 11 bases identical to TRBD2. The CDR3 runs 15 residues. V shed 5 bases, J shed 1 base, and the junction held 2 bases outside the gene matches. Germline values: CDR1 MNHEY, CDR2 SVGAGI. The CDR3 sequence is CASSRLAGRTDTQYF. The CDR3 DNA sequence: TGTGCCAGCAGTCGACTAGCGGGGCGCACAGATACGCAGTATTTT.

The V call is TRBV30, the J call TRBJ2-7; 9 positions match TRBD1. The CDR3 consists of 12 residues. V was pared by 8 bases and J by 2 bases, with 4 bases of the junction left unmatched. Germline V CDR1 and CDR2: GTSNPN, SVGIG (reference sequence). CDR3 DNA sequence: TGTGCCGTCCGGGACAGGGCCTACGAGCAGTACTTC. Residues: CAVRDRAYEQYF.

The rearrangement joins TRBV7-9 to TRBJ2-1; 9 bases are a match to TRBD2. This CDR3 is 18 amino acids long. The J segment lost 0 bases and the V segment lost 1 base, leaving 7 bases of the junction unmatched. CDR1 SEHNR and CDR2 FQNEAQ come from the germline V gene (reference sequence). This chain's CDR3 is CASSLGGSGRSSYNEQFF. In DNA, the CDR3 is TGTGCCAGCAGCTTAGGGGGGAGCGGGAGGAGCTCCTACAATGAGCAGTTCTTC.

The gene calls are TRBV28 and TRBJ1-1; D is unclear. From germline, CDR1 is MDHEN and CDR2 SYDVKM. Trimming stripped 8 bases from V and 0 bases from J, with 16 bases between. CDR3 length: 15 amino acids. CDR3 loop: CASRTARSLNTEAFF. For the CDR3, the DNA is TGTGCCAGCCGGACGGCCCGAAGCCTGAACACTGAAGCTTTCTTT.

This clone was counted once. This chain uses TRBV4-1 with TRBJ2-2; D is uncertain. The germline V gene encodes CDR1 MGHRA and CDR2 YSYEKL. The CDR3 has 14 amino acids. Trimming cost V 5 bases and J 0 bases, with 7 bases left between them. The CDR3 loop is CASSWRTNTGELFF. The CDR3 nucleotides are TGCGCCAGCAGCTGGCGGACGAACACCGGGGAGCTGTTTTTT.

V is TRBV2 and J is TRBJ2-3; 8 bases fit TRBD1. The V segment lost 6 bases and the J segment 0 bases; nucleotides outside the gene matches: 2. Per the germline V gene, CDR1 is SNHLY and CDR2 is FYNNEI. The CDR3 is 14 amino acids. The CDR3 coding sequence is TGTGCCAGCAGACAGGGGGAAAGCACAGATACGCAGTATTTT. Translated: CASRQGESTDTQYF.

The gene calls are TRBV5-1 and TRBJ2-2; 7 bases map to TRBD2. The CDR3 has 15 amino acids. The J segment lost 6 bases and the V segment lost 0 bases, leaving 5 bases of the junction unmatched. Germline lookup yields CDR1 SGHRS and CDR2 YFSETQ. The CDR3 region is CASSLVGSGAGELFF. DNA for the CDR3: TGCGCCAGCAGCTTGGTAGGGAGCGGGGCCGGGGAGCTGTTTTTT.

In its sample, this clone was seen once. The chain carries TRBV7-2 and TRBJ2-1, with 9 bases matching TRBD2. Losses at the gene ends were 4 bases for V and 6 bases for J; bases not matched to a gene: 4. The CDR3 runs to 14 residues. CDR1 is SGHTA, CDR2 FQGNSA, per germline. CDR3 loop: CASSSGTSFNEQFF. The CDR3 bases are TGTGCCAGCAGCTCCGGGACTAGCTTCAATGAGCAGTTCTTC.

This clone was counted once. V gene TRBV19 combines with J gene TRBJ2-1; D remains unclear. The ends were cut back, 6 bases at V and 8 bases at J, with 11 bases in the middle. CDR1 is LNHDA and CDR2 is SQIVND in the germline V gene (reference sequence). The CDR3 covers 12 residues. Here the CDR3 reads CASSEAPDEQFF. As DNA, the CDR3 is TGTGCCAGTAGCGAAGCTCCGGATGAGCAGTTCTTC.

The V call is TRBV10-3, the J call TRBJ2-3; 12 bases fit TRBD1. This CDR3 is 16 amino acids long. Germline lookup yields CDR1 ENHRY and CDR2 SYGVKD. The J segment lost 3 bases and the V segment lost 3 bases, leaving 4 bases of the junction unmatched. In DNA form, the CDR3 reads TGTGCCATCAGTGAAGGGACAGGGGGCGCAACAGATACGCAGTATTTT. As protein: CAISEGTGGATDTQYF.

V gene TRBV7-6 combines with J gene TRBJ2-7, with 8 positions matching TRBD1. Per the germline V gene, CDR1 is SGHVS and CDR2 is FNYEAQ. This CDR3 is 13 amino acids long. With 0 bases clipped from V and 9 bases from J, the junction kept 4 bases outside the gene matches. Here the CDR3 DNA reads TGTGCCAGCAGCTTAGCGTCAGGGGGCTCGCAGTACTTC. The encoded protein is CASSLASGGSQYF.

The V call is TRBV10-3, the J call TRBJ1-3, with D unclear. V was shortened by 8 bases and J by 6 bases, with 17 bases between the two germline ends. The germline gives CDR1 ENHRY, CDR2 SYGVKD. The CDR3 has 14 amino acids. CDR3 sequence: CAISSGDRVNTIYF. CDR3 nucleotide sequence: TGTGCCATCTCCTCCGGGGATCGCGTAAACACCATATATTTT.